These 19 T cell receptor beta chains came from one sample sequenced in a study of blood T cell repertoires in COVID-19 (TCRdb year 2020). Libraries were constructed by the immunoSEQ multiplex PCR assay. The table was pulled from immuneACCESS by TCRdb, which kept in-frame rearrangements only. Such tables lose some clones; where checked, under half of the loss comes from unresolved V genes, and the rest has no known cause. Here the sample has fewer than 95,000 clones; 70% to 90% occur a single time. Of the sample, around 0.44% falls within the top ten clones. The specimen was peripheral blood. The receptor source for this set is a man in his sixties with acute or convalescent COVID-19.

CDR3 loop: CASSLEGLYTTGELFF. The DNA of the CDR3 is TGCGCCAGCAGCCTGGAGGGACTATATACTACAGGGGAGCTGTTTTTT. The genes are TRBV5-1 and TRBJ2-2; 7 nucleotides match TRBD2. Germline trimming cut 4 bases from V and 8 bases from J; bases unmatched to any gene: 14. CDR3 size: 16 residues. In germline, CDR1 is SGHRS, CDR2 YFSETQ.

The chain is built from TRBV2 and TRBJ2-7, with D possibly matching TRBD1 (6 bases). V lost 2 bases and J 6 bases, leaving 26 bases between the germline ends. The germline V gene has CDR1 SNHLY and CDR2 FYNNEI. CDR3 length: 18 residues. CDR3 sequence (DNA): TGTGCCAGCAGTGAAACCCTCATCCTTAGCGCTCAAGGGGGCGAGCAGTACTTC. This codes for CASSETLILSAQGGEQYF.

This rearrangement joins TRBV24-1 to TRBJ2-5, with 9 nucleotides matching TRBD2. The germline gives CDR1 KGHDR, CDR2 SFDVKD. The CDR3 consists of 16 residues. J gave up 5 bases and V 0 bases, and 6 bases lay outside the gene matches. Here the CDR3 reads CATSDLSAGGLETQYF. CDR3 sequence (DNA): TGTGCCACCAGTGATTTGTCGGCGGGGGGGCTGGAGACCCAGTACTTC.

This chain joins TRBV28 and TRBJ1-6; D gene ambiguous. Germline assignment: CDR1 MDHEN and CDR2 SYDVKM. This CDR3 spans 15 amino acids. The V end lost 8 bases, the J end lost 6 bases, and 17 bases lay between the germline ends. The CDR3 DNA reads TGTGCCAGCGGGATCCAAACGGGGAGTAATTCACCCCTCCACTTT. Translated, it gives CASGIQTGSNSPLHF.

In its sample, this clone was seen once. V gene TRBV10-2 combines with J gene TRBJ1-1; 10 bases are a match to TRBD1. In germline, CDR1 is WSHSY, CDR2 SAAADI. Trimming at V came to 3 bases and at J to 2 bases, leaving 6 bases not matched to a gene. The CDR3 loop spans 16 amino acids. This CDR3 is CASSERQGARNTEAFF. CDR3 DNA: TGCGCCAGCAGTGAAAGACAGGGGGCCAGAAACACTGAAGCTTTCTTT.

The rearrangement joins TRBV6-5 to TRBJ1-3; the D is unclear. The CDR3 extends over 13 amino acids. Germline-derived CDR1 and CDR2 are MNHEY and SVGAGI. Trimming removed 8 bases from V and 0 bases from J, with 8 bases in between. The CDR3, as DNA: TGTGCCAGCTTTAAGCTCTCTGGAAACACCATATATTTT. Its protein is CASFKLSGNTIYF.

This clone was counted once. The rearrangement joins TRBV5-6 to TRBJ2-6, with 8 nucleotides matching TRBD1. The CDR3 consists of 16 residues. V was clipped by 3 bases and J by 2 bases; unmatched bases: 4. CDR1 is SGHDT, CDR2 YYEEEE, per germline. The DNA of the CDR3 is TGTGCCAGCAGCTCCCAGGGGGCAGCTGGGGCCAACGTCCTGACTTTC. Translated, it gives CASSSQGAAGANVLTF.

The chain recombines TRBV30 with TRBJ2-7, with no clear D. Looked up from germline, CDR1 is GTSNPN and CDR2 is SVGIG (reference sequence). The CDR3 contains 12 residues. Trimming pared 5 bases from V and 4 bases from J, leaving 12 bases between. The CDR3 sequence is CAWGASSYEQYF. CDR3 DNA: TGTGCCTGGGGAGCTTCCAGTTACGAGCAGTACTTC.

This chain connects TRBV6-2 or TRBV6-3 to TRBJ1-3; no reliable D call. Germline V gives CDR1 MNHEY, CDR2 SVGEGT. The CDR3 consists of 14 residues. With 5 bases removed from V and 4 bases from J, the gap between germline ends came to 12 bases. The CDR3 sequence is CASSRGKSGNTIYF. CDR3 nucleotide sequence: TGTGCCAGCAGTCGAGGGAAATCGGGAAACACCATATATTTT.

The chain has TRBV5-5 and TRBJ1-3; TRBD1 is a possible D gene (6 bases). CDR3 length: 15 amino acids. From germline, CDR1 is SGHKS and CDR2 YYEKEE (reference sequence). With 0 bases removed from V and 3 bases from J, the gap between germline ends came to 10 bases. CDR3 in amino acids: CASSLEGGVGNTIYF. The CDR3, as DNA: TGTGCCAGCAGCTTGGAAGGGGGAGTTGGAAACACCATATATTTT.

The V call is TRBV6-5, the J call TRBJ1-4; D might be TRBD1 (6 bases). Trimming took off 10 bases at V and 0 bases at J, with 12 bases between the two ends. The germline CDR1 and CDR2 sequences are MNHEY and SVGAGI. The CDR3 runs 14 residues. CDR3 DNA sequence: TGTGCCACCCATCGGACAGCAACTAATGAAAAACTGTTTTTT. Its translation: CATHRTATNEKLFF.

V is TRBV5-1 and J is TRBJ2-5; D is possibly TRBD1 (5 bases). Germline lookup yields CDR1 SGHRS and CDR2 YFSETQ. V was trimmed by 4 bases and J by 1 base, leaving 11 bases between them. The CDR3 has 14 amino acids. In DNA form, the CDR3 reads TGCGCCAGCAGCAGGGGCTGGGGCCAAGAGACCCAGTACTTC. Its translation: CASSRGWGQETQYF.

The genes are TRBV19 and TRBJ2-7; 14 bases are a match to TRBD2. Germline V gives CDR1 LNHDA, CDR2 SQIVND (reference sequence). Trimming cost V 5 bases and J 2 bases; bases outside gene matches: 8. The CDR3 loop spans 17 amino acids. In DNA form, the CDR3 reads TGTGCCAGTAGTCCCGGGACTAGCGGGAGCCCCACCTACGAGCAGTACTTC. This encodes CASSPGTSGSPTYEQYF.

This chain links TRBV6-5 with TRBJ2-7; D perhaps matches TRBD1 (5 bases). Germline V gene lookup returns CDR1 MNHEY and CDR2 SVGAGI. The CDR3 has 11 residues. Trimming left V 10 bases short and J 2 bases short, with 9 bases between. Here the CDR3 reads CATDSAYEQYF. The CDR3, as DNA: TGTGCCACCGACAGTGCCTACGAGCAGTACTTC.

The CDR3 region is CASSRSGRERETQYF. The CDR3 nucleotides read TGTGCCAGCAGCCGTAGCGGGAGAGAAAGAGAGACCCAGTACTTC. This chain joins TRBV4-2 and TRBJ2-5; 9 bases fit TRBD2. V lost 4 bases and J lost 4; bases outside the gene matches: 7. This CDR3 is built from 15 residues. Looked up from germline, CDR1 is LGHNA and CDR2 is YNFKEQ.

The J gene is TRBJ1-2, the V gene TRBV29-1; D remains ambiguous. The CDR3 spans 13 residues. V was clipped by 0 bases and J by 5 bases, with 10 bases between them. Per germline, CDR1 SQVTM and CDR2 ANQGSEA. CDR3 bases: TGCAGCGTTGAAGACTACCCCCATTATGGCTACACCTTC. Amino acids: CSVEDYPHYGYTF.

The J gene is TRBJ2-3, the V gene TRBV11-3; perhaps TRBD2 as D (5 bases). This CDR3 contains 14 residues. Germline V lookup: CDR1 SGHNT, CDR2 YENEEA. Trimming removed 2 bases from V and 1 base from J, with 7 bases in between. CDR3 DNA sequence: TGTGCCAGCAGCTTATTCGGGGGCACAGATACGCAGTATTTT. Translated: CASSLFGGTDTQYF.

The chain couples TRBV10-1 to TRBJ1-1; 9 positions agree with TRBD1. V dropped 3 bases and J dropped 10; count of bases not matched to a gene: 9. The CDR3 runs to 14 residues. Per the germline V gene, CDR1 is WNHNN and CDR2 is SYGVQD (reference sequence). For the CDR3, the DNA is TGCGCCAGCAGTGAATTCTCTGACAGGGGGGTAGCTTTCTTT. It encodes CASSEFSDRGVAFF.

The chain couples TRBV6-5 to TRBJ2-3; D is ambiguous. Germline CDR1 MNHEY, CDR2 SVGAGI. Trimming took 4 bases from V and 10 from J, leaving 15 bases between them. CDR3 size: 13 residues. This CDR3 reads CASSSYVRVPQYF. CDR3 nucleotide sequence: TGTGCCAGCAGTTCCTACGTCCGGGTCCCGCAGTATTTT.